What follows are 7 T cell receptor beta chains derived from one specimen sequenced in a study of CD8 T cells in ankylosing spondylitis. From the 5' RACE reads, TCRdb called clonotypes with MiXCR, one entry per CDR3 protein. The table lists around 150,000 distinct CDR3 sequences, around 43% of them singletons, with 13% to 15% in the top ten. The sample comprised synovial fluid, either unsorted or a sorted T cell fraction (not recorded which). The receptors come from a male donor with ankylosing spondylitis.

Only a few counts were recorded for this clonotype. The rearrangement joins TRBV21-1 to TRBJ2-1; the table's D call, TRBD2, was not checked against the DNA. TRBV21-1 is assigned pseudogene status. The CDR3 totals 16 residues. This CDR3 reads CASSKATAGGDNEQFF. CDR3 nucleotides: TGTGCCAGCAGCAAAGCAACGGCGGGGGGTGACAATGAGCAGTTCTTC.

The sample holds many counts of this clonotype. The V call is TRBV5-1, the J call TRBJ2-1; D is possibly TRBD2 (5 bases). Trimming shortened V by 5 bases and J by 7 bases, and 7 bases separated the two germline ends. The CDR3 covers 11 residues. Germline-derived CDR1 and CDR2 are SGHRS and YFSETQ. CDR3 sequence (DNA): TGCGCCAGCAGTGAGGGAAATGAGCAGTTCTTC. Translation gives CASSEGNEQFF.

CDR3 bases: TGCAGCGTTAACCTATGGGGAGGGGGAGACACCGGGGAGCTGTTTTTT. Translation gives CSVNLWGGGDTGELFF. The chain employs TRBV29-1 and TRBJ2-2, with a weak D call TRBD2 (7 bases). Trimming shortened V by 5 bases and J by 3 bases, and 19 bases separated the two germline ends. The CDR3 is 16 residues long. CDR1 is SQVTM and CDR2 is ANQGSEA in the germline V gene.

V is TRBV10-2 and J is TRBJ2-2; D remains ambiguous. This CDR3 region has 13 residues. Germline lookup yields CDR1 WSHSY and CDR2 SAAADI. V lost 2 bases and J lost 5, with 6 bases in between. The CDR3 reads CASSEIPTGELFF. The CDR3 DNA reads TGCGCCAGCAGTGAGATACCAACCGGGGAGCTGTTTTTT.

This clonotype was recorded a few times. The CDR3 spells CAISEYGASYADTQYF. As DNA, the CDR3 is TGTGCCATCAGTGAATACGGAGCTAGCTACGCAGATACGCAGTATTTT. The chain links TRBV10-3 to TRBJ2-3, with D tentatively TRBD2 (5 bases). V lost 3 bases and J lost 4, with 17 bases in between. The germline V gene encodes CDR1 ENHRY and CDR2 SYGVKD. This CDR3 comprises 16 residues.

The chain is built from TRBV7-3 and TRBJ2-7; tentatively, D is TRBD2 (5 bases). Germline V lookup: CDR1 SGHTA, CDR2 FQGTGA. V was trimmed by 5 bases and J by 0 bases, leaving 14 bases between them. The length of the CDR3 is 15 residues. The CDR3: CASSPRRTTSYEQYF. In DNA, the CDR3 is TGTGCCAGCAGCCCCAGGAGGACCACCTCCTACGAGCAGTACTTC.

This rearrangement joins TRBV7-8 to TRBJ2-7, with 9 bases matching TRBD2. The CDR3 runs to 16 residues. CDR1 is SGHVS and CDR2 is FQNEAQ in the germline V gene. V gave up 1 base and J gave up 6 bases; unmatched junction bases: 10. The CDR3 here is CASSLDVGREGGEQYF. The CDR3 coding sequence is TGTGCCAGCAGCTTAGACGTCGGGCGGGAGGGGGGCGAGCAGTACTTC.